This TCR beta chain was observed in a study of blood T cell repertoires in COVID-19. Study information: The United States, Italy and Spain provided the acute and convalescent COVID-19 samples. PBMCs, B-cell-depleted T cells, or T cells provided the cDNA or gDNA that made up the material.

Source study methods: Amplification from reference gene primers served as the basis for estimated nucleated cell counts. Assay used: immunoSEQ multiplex PCR; TCRdb lists only in-frame clones, some missing. For V, J and clone size, that table is used; D and trimming come from the DNA. The repertoire consists of 240,000 or so clones, with roughly 87% occurring once and the leading ten covering about 0.8%. CDR1 is MNHEY and CDR2 is SMNVEV in the germline V gene (reference sequence). Trimming at V came to 3 bases and at J to 11 bases, leaving 7 bases not matched to a gene. This CDR3 comprises 14 residues.

The sequence derives from a woman aged 30 to 39 with acute or convalescent COVID-19. The chain employs TRBV27 and TRBJ1-4; 9 bases are a match to TRBD1. Sequencing input: peripheral blood. The CDR3 sequence is CASSFRDRVGKLFF. DNA of the CDR3: TGTGCCAGCAGTTTCCGGGACAGGGTGGGGAAACTGTTTTTT.